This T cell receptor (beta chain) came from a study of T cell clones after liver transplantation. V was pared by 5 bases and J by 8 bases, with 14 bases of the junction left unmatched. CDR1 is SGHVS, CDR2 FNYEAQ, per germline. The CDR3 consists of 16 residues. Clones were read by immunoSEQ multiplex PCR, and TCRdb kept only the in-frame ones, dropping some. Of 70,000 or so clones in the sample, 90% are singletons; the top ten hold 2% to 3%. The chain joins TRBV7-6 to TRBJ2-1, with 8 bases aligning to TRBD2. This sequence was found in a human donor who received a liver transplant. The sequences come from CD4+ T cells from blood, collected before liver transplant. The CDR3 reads CASSRPPAGGGYEQFF. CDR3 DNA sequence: TGTGCCAGCAGCCGGCCACCCGCGGGAGGAGGGTATGAGCAGTTCTTC.